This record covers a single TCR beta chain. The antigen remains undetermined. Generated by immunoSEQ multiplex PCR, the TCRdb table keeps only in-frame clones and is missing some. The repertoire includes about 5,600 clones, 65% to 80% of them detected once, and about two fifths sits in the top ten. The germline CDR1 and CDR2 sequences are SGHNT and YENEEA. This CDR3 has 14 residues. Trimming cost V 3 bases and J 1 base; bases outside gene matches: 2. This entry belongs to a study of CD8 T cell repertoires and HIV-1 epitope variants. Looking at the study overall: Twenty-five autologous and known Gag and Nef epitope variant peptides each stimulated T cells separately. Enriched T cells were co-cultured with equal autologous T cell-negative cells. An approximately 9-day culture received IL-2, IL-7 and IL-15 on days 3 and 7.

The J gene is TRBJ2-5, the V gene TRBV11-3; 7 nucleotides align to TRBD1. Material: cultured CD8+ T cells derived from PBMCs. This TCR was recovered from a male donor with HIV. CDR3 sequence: CASSLDRSQETQYF. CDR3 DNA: TGTGCCAGCAGCTTGGACAGGTCCCAAGAGACCCAGTACTTC.